This TCR beta chain was sequenced for a study of identical twins. Each CDR3 protein gets one entry after TCRdb re-called the 5' RACE reads with MiXCR. The top ten hold roughly 5.4% of the sample, which has 250,000 or so distinct CDR3 sequences, 7.5% seen once. CDR1 and CDR2 (germline): SGDLS, YYNGEE. The CDR3 consists of 14 residues. V gave up 3 bases and J gave up 5 bases, with 15 bases separating them. These sequences were also reported in another study, on yellow fever vaccine responses in identical twins.

The sample consisted of CD8+ T cells sorted from blood. The sequence derives from a woman aged 18 to 35 in good health. The rearrangement links TRBV9 to TRBJ2-7; D is undetermined. The CDR3 bases are TGTGCCAGCAGCGCCTTCAGTGCAGGTAACGAGCAGTACTTC. This encodes CASSAFSAGNEQYF.